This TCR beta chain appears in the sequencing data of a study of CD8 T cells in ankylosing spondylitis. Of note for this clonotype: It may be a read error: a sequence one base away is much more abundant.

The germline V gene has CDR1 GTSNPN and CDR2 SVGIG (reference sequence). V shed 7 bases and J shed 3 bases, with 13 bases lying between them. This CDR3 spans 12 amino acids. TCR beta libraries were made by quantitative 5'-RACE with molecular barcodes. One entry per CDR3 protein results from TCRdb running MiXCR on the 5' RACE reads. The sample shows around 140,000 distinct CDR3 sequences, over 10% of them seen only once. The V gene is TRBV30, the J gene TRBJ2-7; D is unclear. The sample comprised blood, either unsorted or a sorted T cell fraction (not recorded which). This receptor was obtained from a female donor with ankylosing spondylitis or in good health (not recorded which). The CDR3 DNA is TGTGCCTATCGACGGCCCCTCTACGAGCAGTACTTC. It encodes CAYRRPLYEQYF.